The clone carrying this T cell receptor beta chain showed up just a few times. What it recognizes is unknown. MiXCR, applied by TCRdb to the 5' RACE reads, yields one record per CDR3 protein. Of nearly 300,000 distinct CDR3 sequences listed, 8.7% were seen once; the top ten hold about 3.7%. This entry comes from a study of T cells after yellow fever vaccination. Study conclusions and caveats: FACS-sorted repertoires could contain abundant clonotypes contaminating from the bulk population. Detected again after the booster were most primary-vaccination clones, at approximately 96% CD4 and 88% CD8.

Germline V CDR1 and CDR2: SGHRS, YFSETQ. The CDR3 spans 19 residues. V was pared by 4 bases and J by 8 bases, with 31 bases between. The sequence was obtained from a man between 18 and 29 years old who received the YFV17D yellow fever vaccine. J is TRBJ2-4 and V is TRBV5-1; maybe TRBD2 (6 bases). The sample was CD4+ T cells sorted from PBMCs, taken 5 days after the yellow fever booster vaccination. Here the CDR3 DNA reads TGCGCCAGCAGCGGGAACCCACCGGGACGGCGGAGGGTTATGGACATTCAGTACTTC. Translated, it gives CASSGNPPGRRRVMDIQYF.